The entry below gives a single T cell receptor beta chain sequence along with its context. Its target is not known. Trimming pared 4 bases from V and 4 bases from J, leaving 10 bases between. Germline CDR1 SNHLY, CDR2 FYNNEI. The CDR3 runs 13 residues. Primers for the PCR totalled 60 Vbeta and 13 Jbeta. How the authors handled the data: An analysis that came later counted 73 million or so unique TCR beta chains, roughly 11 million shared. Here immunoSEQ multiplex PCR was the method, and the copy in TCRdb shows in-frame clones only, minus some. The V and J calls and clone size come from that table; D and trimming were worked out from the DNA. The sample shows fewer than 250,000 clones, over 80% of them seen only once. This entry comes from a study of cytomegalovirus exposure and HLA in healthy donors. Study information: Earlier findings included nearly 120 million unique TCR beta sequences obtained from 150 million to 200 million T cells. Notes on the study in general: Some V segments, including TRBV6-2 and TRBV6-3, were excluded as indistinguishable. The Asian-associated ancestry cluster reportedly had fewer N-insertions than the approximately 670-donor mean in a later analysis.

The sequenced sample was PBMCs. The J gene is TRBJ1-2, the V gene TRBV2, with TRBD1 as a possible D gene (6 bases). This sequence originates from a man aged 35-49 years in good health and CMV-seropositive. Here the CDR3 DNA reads TGTGCCAGCAGTGCACAGGGCCCCTATGGCTACACCTTC. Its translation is CASSAQGPYGYTF.